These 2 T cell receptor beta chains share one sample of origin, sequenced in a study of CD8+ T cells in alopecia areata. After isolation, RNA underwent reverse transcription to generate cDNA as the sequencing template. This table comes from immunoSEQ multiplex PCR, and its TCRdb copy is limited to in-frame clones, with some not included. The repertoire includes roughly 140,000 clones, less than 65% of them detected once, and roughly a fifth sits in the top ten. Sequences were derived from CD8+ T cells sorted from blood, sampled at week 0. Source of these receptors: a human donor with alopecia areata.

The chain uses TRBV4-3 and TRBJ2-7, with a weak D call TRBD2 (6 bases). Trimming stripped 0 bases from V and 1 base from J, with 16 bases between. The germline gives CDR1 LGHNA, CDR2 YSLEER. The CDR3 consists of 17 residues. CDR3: CASSQEEGTALSYEQYF. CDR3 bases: TGCGCCAGCAGCCAAGAGGAGGGTACAGCACTATCCTACGAGCAGTACTTC.

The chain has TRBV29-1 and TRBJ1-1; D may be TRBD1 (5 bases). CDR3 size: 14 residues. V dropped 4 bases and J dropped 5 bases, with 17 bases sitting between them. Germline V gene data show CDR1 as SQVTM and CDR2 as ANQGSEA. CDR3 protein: CSVVTAGGETEAFF. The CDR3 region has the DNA TGCAGCGTTGTAACAGCCGGGGGAGAGACTGAAGCTTTCTTT.